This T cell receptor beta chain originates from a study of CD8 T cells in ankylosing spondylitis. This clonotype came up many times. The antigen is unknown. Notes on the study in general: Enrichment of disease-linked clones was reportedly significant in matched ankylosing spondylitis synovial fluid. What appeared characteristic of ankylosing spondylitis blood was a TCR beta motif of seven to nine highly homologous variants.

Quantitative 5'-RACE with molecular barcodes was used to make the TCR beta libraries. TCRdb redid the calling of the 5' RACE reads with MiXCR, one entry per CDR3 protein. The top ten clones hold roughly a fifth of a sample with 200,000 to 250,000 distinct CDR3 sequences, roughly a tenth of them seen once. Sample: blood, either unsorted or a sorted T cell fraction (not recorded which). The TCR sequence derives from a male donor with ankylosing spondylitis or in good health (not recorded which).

The CDR3 spells CASSQDRVDQPQHF. CDR3 sequence (DNA): TGTGCCAGCAGCCAGGACAGGGTCGATCAGCCCCAGCATTTT. The genes are TRBV12-3 or TRBV12-4 and TRBJ1-5; 8 bases align to TRBD1. The V segment lost 6 bases and the J segment 5 bases; nucleotides outside the gene matches: 6. The CDR3 contains 14 residues.